This is a list of T cell receptor beta chains from one sample in a study of T-cell reconstitution after alpha-beta-depleted transplantation in children. Each CDR3 protein is one row after TCRdb ran MiXCR on the PCR reads. In the table there are around 140,000 distinct CDR3 sequences, roughly 8.8% of which are singletons. The sequencing used PBMCs, mostly from graft donor cells, collected 180 days after TCRalphabeta/CD19-depleted stem cell transplant. The source is a female patient under 10 years old who had a stem cell transplant for congenital amegakaryocytic thrombocytopenia, so the T cells may come from the graft donor. Both conserved end residues are part of each CDR3. D genes are given only for firm matches. A clone size is listed for some rows: how often the clone was seen (once, few, many), or a class if it is expanded.

V: TRBV5-4
length: 16
J: TRBJ2-7
D: .
size: many
CDR3: CASSLGATGSSYEQYF
DNA: TGTGCCAGCAGCTTGGGCGCGACGGGTAGCTCCTACGAGCAGTACTTC

V: TRBV6-5
length: 14
J: TRBJ1-4
D: .
size: .
CDR3: CASSYSRGEEKLFF
DNA: TGTGCCAGCAGTTATTCCAGGGGCGAGGAAAAACTGTTTTTT

V: TRBV7-2
length: 14
J: TRBJ1-1
D: .
size: few
CDR3: CASSLVVKNTEAFF
DNA: TGTGCCAGCAGCTTAGTCGTCAAGAACACTGAAGCTTTCTTT

V: TRBV30
length: 12
J: TRBJ1-3
D: .
size: .
CDR3: CACKGTGNTIYF
DNA: TGTGCCTGTAAGGGCACTGGAAACACCATATATTTT

V: TRBV10-3
length: 14
J: TRBJ2-1
D: TRBD1
size: many
CDR3: CAVLSGTGYNEQFF
DNA: TGTGCCGTATTGTCCGGGACAGGTTATAATGAGCAGTTCTTC

V: TRBV20-1
length: 16
J: TRBJ2-1
D: TRBD2
size: .
CDR3: CSANGGGRGAYNEQFF
DNA: TGCAGTGCTAACGGCGGGGGGCGAGGGGCTTACAATGAGCAGTTCTTC

V: TRBV12-3/TRBV12-4
length: 15
J: TRBJ2-1
D: .
size: many
CDR3: CASAAPGSSYNEQFF
DNA: TGTGCCAGCGCTGCCCCCGGCAGCTCCTACAATGAGCAGTTCTTC

V: TRBV20-1
length: 13
J: TRBJ2-5
D: .
size: .
CDR3: CSARNRAQETQYF
DNA: TGCAGTGCTAGAAACAGAGCCCAAGAGACCCAGTACTTC

V: TRBV20-1
length: 10
J: TRBJ2-3
D: .
size: few
CDR3: CSSATDTQYF
DNA: TGCAGTAGCGCCACAGATACGCAGTATTTT

V: TRBV5-1
length: 15
J: TRBJ2-5
D: TRBD1
size: .
CDR3: CASSTSGTGVETQYF
DNA: TGCGCCAGCAGCACGTCCGGGACAGGGGTGGAGACCCAGTACTTC

V: TRBV19
length: 15
J: TRBJ2-1
D: TRBD1
size: few
CDR3: CATTKGQVSYNEQFF
DNA: TGTGCCACCACAAAGGGACAGGTGTCCTACAATGAGCAGTTCTTC

V: TRBV10-3
length: 13
J: TRBJ2-1
D: .
size: many
CDR3: CAISAGGVGGQFF
DNA: TGTGCCATCAGTGCTGGCGGGGTGGGGGGGCAGTTCTTC

V: TRBV12-3/TRBV12-4
length: 14
J: TRBJ2-5
D: TRBD1
size: many
CDR3: CASRLTGGDETQYF
DNA: TGTGCCAGCAGATTGACAGGGGGTGATGAGACCCAGTACTTC

V: TRBV12-3/TRBV12-4
length: 15
J: TRBJ2-7
D: TRBD2
size: .
CDR3: CASSLGLADTYEQYF
DNA: TGTGCCAGCAGTTTAGGACTAGCGGACACCTACGAGCAGTACTTC

V: TRBV2
length: 11
J: TRBJ2-7
D: .
size: many
CDR3: CASSPYGEQYF
DNA: TGTGCCAGCAGCCCCTACGGAGAGCAGTACTTC

V: TRBV12-3/TRBV12-4
length: 14
J: TRBJ1-2
D: TRBD1
size: many
CDR3: CASSLGRGPGGYTF
DNA: TGTGCCAGCAGTTTGGGCAGGGGGCCTGGGGGCTACACCTTC

V: TRBV30
length: 15
J: TRBJ2-1
D: TRBD2
size: .
CDR3: CAWSAEGLARDEQFF
DNA: TGTGCCTGGAGTGCTGAAGGACTAGCGAGGGATGAGCAGTTCTTC

V: TRBV5-1
length: 15
J: TRBJ2-5
D: TRBD1
size: many
CDR3: CASLLTGGISETQYF
DNA: TGCGCCAGCTTGTTGACAGGGGGAATCTCGGAGACCCAGTACTTC

V: TRBV4-3
length: 14
J: TRBJ2-3
D: .
size: few
CDR3: CASSQALAVDTQYF
DNA: TGCGCCAGCAGCCAAGCCCTAGCCGTAGATACGCAGTATTTT

V: TRBV5-6
length: 17
J: TRBJ2-4
D: .
size: many
CDR3: CASSAYREGLAKNIQYF
DNA: TGTGCCAGCAGCGCGTACAGGGAGGGCCTAGCCAAAAACATTCAGTACTTC

V: TRBV18
length: 15
J: TRBJ1-1
D: TRBD1
size: few
CDR3: CASSPRDRLYTEAFF
DNA: TGTGCCAGCTCACCAAGGGACAGGCTATACACTGAAGCTTTCTTT

V: TRBV10-3
length: 14
J: TRBJ2-4
D: .
size: many
CDR3: CAISEGVAKNIQYF
DNA: TGTGCCATCAGTGAAGGGGTAGCCAAAAACATTCAGTACTTC

V: TRBV25-1
length: 12
J: TRBJ1-5
D: .
size: many
CDR3: CASSDDYQPQHF
DNA: TGTGCCAGCAGTGATGATTATCAGCCCCAGCATTTT

V: TRBV2
length: 14
J: TRBJ1-2
D: TRBD1
size: few
CDR3: CASGRQGAFYGYTF
DNA: TGTGCCAGCGGGAGACAGGGTGCGTTCTATGGCTACACCTTC

V: TRBV6-5
length: 14
J: TRBJ2-3
D: .
size: many
CDR3: CASSYSTQADTQYF
DNA: TGTGCCAGCAGTTACTCGACGCAGGCAGATACGCAGTATTTT

V: TRBV29-1
length: 12
J: TRBJ1-2
D: .
size: few
CDR3: CSVEGGLNGYTF
DNA: TGCAGCGTTGAAGGCGGATTGAATGGCTACACCTTC

V: TRBV5-1
length: 15
J: TRBJ2-5
D: TRBD2
size: .
CDR3: CASSLSGAPQETQYF
DNA: TGCGCCAGCAGCTTAAGCGGGGCACCACAAGAGACCCAGTACTTC

V: TRBV20-1
length: 13
J: TRBJ2-7
D: TRBD2
size: few
CDR3: CSARGGGRYEQYF
DNA: TGCAGTGCTAGAGGCGGGGGGAGGTACGAGCAGTACTTC

V: TRBV20-1
length: 13
J: TRBJ2-2
D: .
size: few
CDR3: CSARSGSDGELFF
DNA: TGCAGTGCTAGATCAGGGTCGGACGGGGAGCTGTTTTTT

V: TRBV20-1
length: 12
J: TRBJ1-1
D: .
size: many
CDR3: CSAERHKTEAFF
DNA: TGCAGTGCTGAGAGACATAAAACTGAAGCTTTCTTT

V: TRBV5-1
length: 16
J: TRBJ2-2
D: TRBD1
size: many
CDR3: CASSPGQGTNTGELFF
DNA: TGCGCCAGCAGCCCGGGACAGGGGACGAACACCGGGGAGCTGTTTTTT

V: TRBV27
length: 14
J: TRBJ2-5
D: .
size: .
CDR3: CASSLSRVQETQYF
DNA: TGTGCCAGCAGTTTAAGTCGGGTCCAAGAGACCCAGTACTTC

V: TRBV20-1
length: 13
J: TRBJ1-4
D: TRBD1
size: many
CDR3: CSASTGGVEKLFF
DNA: TGCAGTGCTAGTACAGGGGGAGTAGAAAAACTGTTTTTT

V: TRBV12-3/TRBV12-4
length: 11
J: TRBJ2-7
D: .
size: many
CDR3: CASSLTGEQYF
DNA: TGTGCCAGCAGTCTGACCGGCGAGCAGTACTTC

V: TRBV12-3/TRBV12-4
length: 15
J: TRBJ1-2
D: TRBD1
size: .
CDR3: CASSLRVTGDGGYTF
DNA: TGTGCCAGCAGTCTGAGGGTGACAGGGGATGGTGGCTACACCTTC

V: TRBV19
length: 17
J: TRBJ1-2
D: .
size: .
CDR3: CASSTNALDPESYGYTF
DNA: TGTGCCAGTAGTACAAATGCACTCGATCCGGAAAGCTATGGCTACACCTTC

V: TRBV7-3
length: 20
J: TRBJ2-1
D: TRBD2
size: .
CDR3: CASSPRTSGYHRRSYNEQFF
DNA: TGTGCCAGCAGCCCCCGGACTAGCGGTTACCACCGACGCTCCTACAATGAGCAGTTCTTC

V: TRBV7-6
length: 15
J: TRBJ2-3
D: TRBD2
size: .
CDR3: CASSLLLAGGDTQYF
DNA: TGTGCCAGCAGCTTATTACTAGCGGGAGGGGATACGCAGTATTTT

V: TRBV5-1
length: 14
J: TRBJ1-6
D: TRBD1
size: .
CDR3: CASRWTGPNSPLHF
DNA: TGCGCCAGCAGGTGGACAGGACCTAATTCACCCCTCCACTTT

V: TRBV5-1
length: 14
J: TRBJ1-2
D: .
size: few
CDR3: CASSLDVRVYGYTF
DNA: TGCGCCAGCAGCTTGGATGTCAGGGTTTATGGCTACACCTTC

V: TRBV28
length: 14
J: TRBJ1-2
D: .
size: many
CDR3: CASSLPGRAMSYTF
DNA: TGTGCCAGCAGTTTACCAGGACGGGCTATGAGCTACACCTTC

V: TRBV20-1
length: 14
J: TRBJ2-7
D: TRBD2
size: many
CDR3: CSASLLAENYEQYF
DNA: TGCAGTGCTAGTCTACTAGCGGAAAACTACGAGCAGTACTTC

V: TRBV4-2
length: 15
J: TRBJ2-7
D: .
size: many
CDR3: CASSQDGNLDYEQYF
DNA: TGTGCCAGCAGCCAAGATGGAAACTTAGACTACGAGCAGTACTTC

V: TRBV4-2
length: 17
J: TRBJ2-7
D: .
size: many
CDR3: CASSLGPQGTRGYEQYF
DNA: TGTGCCAGCAGCCTAGGACCTCAGGGGACTCGAGGGTACGAGCAGTACTTC

V: TRBV25-1
length: 15
J: TRBJ2-5
D: TRBD2
size: many
CDR3: CASSASGLAEETQYF
DNA: TGTGCCAGCAGTGCCTCGGGACTAGCGGAAGAGACCCAGTACTTC

V: TRBV29-1
length: 12
J: TRBJ1-1
D: .
size: many
CDR3: CSVGRGNDEAFF
DNA: TGCAGCGTTGGGAGGGGAAACGATGAAGCTTTCTTT

V: TRBV20-1
length: 14
J: TRBJ2-6
D: .
size: few
CDR3: CSARKSIGANVLTF
DNA: TGCAGTGCTAGGAAGTCAATTGGGGCCAACGTCCTGACTTTC

V: TRBV6-1
length: 16
J: TRBJ2-2
D: .
size: .
CDR3: CASRPSGTPNTGELFF
DNA: TGTGCCAGCAGGCCGAGTGGGACACCGAACACCGGGGAGCTGTTTTTT

V: TRBV5-5
length: 15
J: TRBJ1-1
D: TRBD1
size: few
CDR3: CASSLSNRGNTEAFF
DNA: TGTGCCAGCAGCTTGTCGAACAGGGGAAACACTGAAGCTTTCTTT

V: TRBV20-1
length: 14
J: TRBJ2-2
D: .
size: few
CDR3: CSARNRGNTGELFF
DNA: TGCAGTGCTAGAAACCGCGGGAACACCGGGGAGCTGTTTTTT

V: TRBV20-1
length: 14
J: TRBJ2-7
D: TRBD2
size: many
CDR3: CSASLTSGPYEQYF
DNA: TGCAGTGCTAGTCTGACTAGCGGGCCGTACGAGCAGTACTTC

V: TRBV25-1
length: 12
J: TRBJ1-5
D: TRBD1
size: many
CDR3: CASRGQDVAQHF
DNA: TGTGCCAGCAGGGGACAGGACGTGGCCCAGCATTTT

V: TRBV2
length: 10
J: TRBJ2-7
D: .
size: many
CDR3: CASSKFEQYF
DNA: TGTGCCAGCAGCAAATTCGAGCAGTACTTC